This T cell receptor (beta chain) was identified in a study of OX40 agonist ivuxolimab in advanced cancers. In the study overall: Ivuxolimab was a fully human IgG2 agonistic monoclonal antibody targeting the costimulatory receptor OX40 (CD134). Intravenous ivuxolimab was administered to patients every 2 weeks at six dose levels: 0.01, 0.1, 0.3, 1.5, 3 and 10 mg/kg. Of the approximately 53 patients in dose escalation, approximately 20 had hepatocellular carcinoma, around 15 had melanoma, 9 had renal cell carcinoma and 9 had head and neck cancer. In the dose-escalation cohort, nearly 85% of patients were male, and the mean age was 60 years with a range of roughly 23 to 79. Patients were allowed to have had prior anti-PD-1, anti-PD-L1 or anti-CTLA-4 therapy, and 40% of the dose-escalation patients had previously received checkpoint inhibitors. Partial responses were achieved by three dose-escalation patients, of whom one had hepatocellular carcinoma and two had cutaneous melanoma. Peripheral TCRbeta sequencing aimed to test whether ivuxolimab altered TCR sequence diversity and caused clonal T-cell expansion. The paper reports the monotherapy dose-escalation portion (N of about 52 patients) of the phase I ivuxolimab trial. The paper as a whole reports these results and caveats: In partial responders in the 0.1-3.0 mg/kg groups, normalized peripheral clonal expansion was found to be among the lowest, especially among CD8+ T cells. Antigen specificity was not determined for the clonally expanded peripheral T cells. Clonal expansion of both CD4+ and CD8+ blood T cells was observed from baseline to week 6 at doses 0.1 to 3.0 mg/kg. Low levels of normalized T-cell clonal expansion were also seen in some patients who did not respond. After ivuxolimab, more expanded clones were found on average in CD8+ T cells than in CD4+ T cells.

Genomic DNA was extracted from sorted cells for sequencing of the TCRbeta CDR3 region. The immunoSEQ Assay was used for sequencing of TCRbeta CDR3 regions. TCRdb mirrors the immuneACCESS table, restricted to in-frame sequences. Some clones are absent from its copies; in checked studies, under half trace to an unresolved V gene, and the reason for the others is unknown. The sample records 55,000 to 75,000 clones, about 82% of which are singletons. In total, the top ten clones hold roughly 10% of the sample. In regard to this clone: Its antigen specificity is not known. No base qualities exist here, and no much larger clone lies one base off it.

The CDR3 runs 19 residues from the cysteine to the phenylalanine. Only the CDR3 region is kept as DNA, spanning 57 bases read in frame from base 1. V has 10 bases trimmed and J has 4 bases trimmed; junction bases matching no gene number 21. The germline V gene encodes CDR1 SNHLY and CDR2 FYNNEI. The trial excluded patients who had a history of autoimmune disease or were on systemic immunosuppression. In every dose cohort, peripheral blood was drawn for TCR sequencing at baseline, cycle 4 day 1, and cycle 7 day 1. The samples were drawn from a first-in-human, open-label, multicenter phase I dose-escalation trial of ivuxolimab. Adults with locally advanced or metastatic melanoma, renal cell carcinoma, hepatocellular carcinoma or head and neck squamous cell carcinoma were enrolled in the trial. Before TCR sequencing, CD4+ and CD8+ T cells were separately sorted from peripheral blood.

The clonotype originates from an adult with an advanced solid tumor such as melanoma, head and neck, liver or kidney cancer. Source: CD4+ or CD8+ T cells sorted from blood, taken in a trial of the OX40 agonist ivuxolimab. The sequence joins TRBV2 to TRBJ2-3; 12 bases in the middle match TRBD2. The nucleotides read TGTGCCACCGTCCCACAAACCCCCCGACTAGCGGGAGTAGCAGATACGCAGTATTTT. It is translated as CATVPQTPRLAGVADTQYF.